The 18 T cell receptor beta chains listed next were all sequenced from one sample in a study of blood T cell repertoires in COVID-19. Measured with immunoSEQ multiplex PCR; TCRdb has only the in-frame clones, and not every one. The sample lists 270,000 or so clones; roughly 85% were seen once. The sequenced material came from peripheral blood. Receptors were obtained from a human donor in a cohort sampled during active COVID-19.

The chain combines TRBV5-5 with TRBJ2-1; perhaps TRBD1 as D (5 bases). V lost 1 base to trimming and J lost 7 bases, with 15 bases between them. The length of the CDR3 is 15 residues. Per the germline V gene, CDR1 is SGHKS and CDR2 is YYEKEE (reference sequence). The CDR3 here is CASSLFDRRANEQFF. The CDR3 nucleotides are TGTGCCAGCAGCTTGTTCGACAGAAGGGCAAATGAGCAGTTCTTC.

This clone was counted between two and nine times. The chain joins TRBV10-2 to TRBJ1-2; 11 positions match TRBD1. Trimming removed 8 bases from V and 8 bases from J; junction bases left unmatched: 4. CDR1 and CDR2 from the germline V gene are WSHSY and SAAADI. The CDR3 length is 12 residues. DNA for the CDR3: TGCGCCAGCGGACAGGGGGCGAGAGGCTACACCTTC. It yields the protein CASGQGARGYTF.

This sequence joins TRBV29-1 and TRBJ2-7; TRBD1 might be the D (7 bases). Germline V lookup: CDR1 SQVTM, CDR2 ANQGSEA. Trimming stripped 7 bases from V and 6 bases from J, with 22 bases between. This CDR3 comprises 14 residues. CDR3 region: CSALSRGAVGEQYF. CDR3 coding DNA: TGCAGCGCCCTTAGCAGGGGGGCAGTGGGCGAGCAGTACTTC.

This sequence joins TRBV5-4 and TRBJ2-5; 9 nucleotides agree with TRBD2. Germline V lookup: CDR1 SGHNT, CDR2 YYREEE (reference sequence). The CDR3 totals 14 residues. J gave up 5 bases and V 4 bases, and 6 bases lay outside the gene matches. For the CDR3, the DNA is TGTGCCAGCAGCGCTGGGACTAGCTTTGAGACCCAGTACTTC. It is translated as CASSAGTSFETQYF. Full variable domain (rest looked up from reference TRBV5-4 and TRBJ2-5): ETGVTQSPTHLIKTRGQQVTLRCSSQSGHNTVSWYQQALGQGPQFIFQYYREEENGRGNFPPRFSGLQFPNYSSELNVNALELDDSALYLCASSAGTSFETQYFGPGTRLLVL.

This clone was counted once. The rearrangement uses TRBV5-1 and TRBJ2-1; 10 bases map to TRBD2. Germline values: CDR1 SGHRS, CDR2 YFSETQ. The CDR3 runs 15 residues. Germline trimming cut 3 bases from V and 8 bases from J; bases unmatched to any gene: 8. The CDR3 here is CASSSSGRALDEQFF. For the CDR3, the DNA is TGCGCCAGCAGCTCGAGCGGGAGGGCCCTCGATGAGCAGTTCTTC.

The chain has TRBV7-2 and TRBJ1-1; D perhaps matches TRBD1 (5 bases). V was clipped by 3 bases and J by 6 bases, with 11 bases between them. This CDR3 is built from 13 residues. Germline CDR1 reads SGHTA; CDR2 reads FQGNSA. This CDR3 is CASSLGGRAEAFF. The CDR3 DNA sequence: TGTGCCAGCAGCTTGGGGGGACGGGCTGAAGCTTTCTTT.

The chain combines TRBV19 with TRBJ1-2, with D tentatively TRBD1 (6 bases). There are 11 residues in the CDR3. Germline values: CDR1 LNHDA, CDR2 SQIVND (reference sequence). Trimming took off 5 bases at V and 9 bases at J, with 10 bases between the two ends. CDR3 DNA: TGTGCCAGTAGTGGGGGCGGAAGCTACACCTTC. Translated, it gives CASSGGGSYTF.

This sequence joins TRBV28 and TRBJ2-7; D is perhaps TRBD2 (7 bases). Per germline, CDR1 MDHEN and CDR2 SYDVKM. The V and J ends lost 7 bases and 1 base respectively, with 14 bases between them. The CDR3 is made up of 14 amino acids. The CDR3 nucleotides are TGTGCCAGCATCTTGCGGGGGCGGTCCTACGAGCAGTACTTC. Its translation: CASILRGRSYEQYF.

The chain is built from TRBV24-1 and TRBJ2-3; 7 positions agree with TRBD1. V lost 5 bases to trimming and J lost 4 bases; unmatched junction nucleotides: 8. The CDR3 has 15 residues. Germline CDR1 and CDR2: KGHDR and SFDVKD. The CDR3 nucleotides are TGTGCCACCAGTGGCCCACTACAGGGGTCAGATACGCAGTATTTT. Translated: CATSGPLQGSDTQYF.

This chain connects TRBV9 to TRBJ2-1; 7 bases agree with TRBD1. This CDR3 contains 16 residues. Trimming at V came to 0 bases and at J to 8 bases, leaving 11 bases not matched to a gene. Germline CDR1 and CDR2: SGDLS and YYNGEE. This chain's CDR3 is CASSVGYRGLRDEQFF. For the CDR3, the DNA is TGTGCCAGCAGCGTAGGCTACAGGGGATTGAGGGATGAGCAGTTCTTC.

V usage is TRBV9 and J usage is TRBJ2-2; no definite D call. V lost 0 bases and J lost 2, with 8 bases in between. Germline V gives CDR1 SGDLS, CDR2 YYNGEE. This CDR3 has 15 amino acids. CDR3 sequence: CASSVGATNTGELFF. The CDR3 coding sequence is TGTGCCAGCAGCGTAGGGGCTACTAACACCGGGGAGCTGTTTTTT.

This clone was observed a single time. This rearrangement joins TRBV9 to TRBJ2-1; D is perhaps TRBD2 (5 bases). The CDR3 is 15 residues long. CDR1 is SGDLS and CDR2 is YYNGEE in the germline V gene. The V and J ends lost 4 bases and 8 bases respectively, with 19 bases between them. CDR3 sequence: CASSQTWLADDEQFF. DNA of the CDR3: TGTGCCAGCAGCCAAACATGGCTAGCAGATGATGAGCAGTTCTTC. The full variable domain, its missing parts supplied by reference TRBV9 and TRBJ2-1, is DSGVTQTPKHLITATGQRVTLRCSPRSGDLSVYWYQQSLDQGLQFLIQYYNGEERAKGNILERFSAQQFPDLHSELNLSSLELGDSALYFCASSQTWLADDEQFFGPGTRLTVL.

The chain uses TRBV29-1 and TRBJ1-2, with D maybe TRBD1 (5 bases). V gave up 4 bases and J gave up 1 base, with 16 bases separating them. Per the germline V gene, CDR1 is SQVTM and CDR2 is ANQGSEA. This CDR3 has 15 residues. The DNA of the CDR3 is TGCAGCGTTGTGGTGACAGAAGCATTTAACTATGGCTACACCTTC. Its protein is CSVVVTEAFNYGYTF.

This chain connects TRBV6-5 to TRBJ1-1; D gene ambiguous. The CDR3 is 13 residues long. Germline V gives CDR1 MNHEY, CDR2 SVGAGI. Trimming cost V 6 bases and J 0 bases, with 8 bases left between them. The CDR3 sequence is CASRNPMNTEAFF. The CDR3 DNA reads as TGTGCCAGCAGGAATCCTATGAACACTGAAGCTTTCTTT.

V usage is TRBV18 and J usage is TRBJ2-1; D gene unclear. The V gene lost 2 bases and the J gene lost 8 bases, with 13 bases spanning the gap. CDR1 is KGHSH and CDR2 is LQKENI in the germline V gene. The CDR3 runs to 14 residues. CDR3 amino acids: CASSPLILPDEQFF. CDR3 DNA sequence: TGTGCCAGCTCACCATTGATACTCCCCGATGAGCAGTTCTTC.

This clone was detected only once. This chain connects TRBV25-1 to TRBJ1-5; the match to TRBD1 covers 8 bases. With 11 bases clipped from V and 5 bases from J, the junction kept 14 bases outside the gene matches. The CDR3 sequence is 15 residues long. In germline, CDR1 is MGHDK, CDR2 SYGVNS. The CDR3 protein is CAPPVTGGVYQPQHF. In DNA, the CDR3 is TGTGCCCCCCCAGTTACAGGGGGGGTATATCAGCCCCAGCATTTT. Using reference TRBV25-1 and TRBJ1-5 for the parts outside the CDR3, the full variable domain is EADIYQTPRYLVIGTGKKITLECSQTMGHDKMYWYQQDPGMELHLIHYSYGVNSTEKGDLSSESTVSRIRTEHFPLTLESARPSHTSQYLCAPPVTGGVYQPQHFGDGTRLSIL.

V is TRBV28 and J is TRBJ1-2; perhaps TRBD1 as D (5 bases). Germline V CDR1 and CDR2: MDHEN, SYDVKM. The germline V and J ends were trimmed by 8 bases and 0 bases, with 16 bases remaining between them. This CDR3 region has 15 residues. The CDR3 loop is CASGPRGTANYGYTF. The CDR3 DNA reads TGTGCCAGCGGTCCTAGGGGTACAGCTAACTATGGCTACACCTTC.

This chain links TRBV11-2 with TRBJ2-7; D perhaps matches TRBD2 (6 bases). V lost 5 bases to trimming and J lost 6 bases, with 29 bases between them. The germline CDR1 and CDR2 sequences are SGHAT and FQNNGV. This CDR3 comprises 18 residues. The CDR3 reads CASSQYLGGRSAGSEQYF. The CDR3 DNA follows: TGTGCCAGCAGCCAATATCTCGGGGGTAGGAGCGCGGGGAGCGAGCAGTACTTC.